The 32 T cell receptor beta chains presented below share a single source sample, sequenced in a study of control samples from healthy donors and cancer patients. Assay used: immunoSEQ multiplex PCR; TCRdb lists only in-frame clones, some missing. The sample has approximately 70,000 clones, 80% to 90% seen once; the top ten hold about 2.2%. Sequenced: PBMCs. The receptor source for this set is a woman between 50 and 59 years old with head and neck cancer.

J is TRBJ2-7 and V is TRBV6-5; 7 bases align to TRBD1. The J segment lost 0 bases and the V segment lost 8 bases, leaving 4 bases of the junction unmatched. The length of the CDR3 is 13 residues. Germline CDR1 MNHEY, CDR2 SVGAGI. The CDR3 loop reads CASQTGSSYEQYF. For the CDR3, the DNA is TGTGCCAGCCAGACAGGGAGCTCCTACGAGCAGTACTTC.

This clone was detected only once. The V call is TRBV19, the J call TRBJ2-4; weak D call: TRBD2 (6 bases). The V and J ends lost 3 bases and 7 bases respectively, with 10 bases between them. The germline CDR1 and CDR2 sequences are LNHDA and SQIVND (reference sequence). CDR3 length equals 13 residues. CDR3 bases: TGTGCCAGTAGTATTAGGGGAGGTAACATTCAGTACTTC. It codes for CASSIRGGNIQYF.

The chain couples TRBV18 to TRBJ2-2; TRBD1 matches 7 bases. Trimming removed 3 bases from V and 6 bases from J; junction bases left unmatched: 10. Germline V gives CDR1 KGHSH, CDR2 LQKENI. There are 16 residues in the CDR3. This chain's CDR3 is CASSPRGQLRSGELFF. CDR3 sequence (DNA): TGTGCCAGCTCACCCCGGGGACAGCTCAGGTCCGGGGAGCTGTTTTTT. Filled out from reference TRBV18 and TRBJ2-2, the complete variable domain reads NAGVMQNPRHLVRRRGQEARLRCSPMKGHSHVYWYRQLPEEGLKFMVYLQKENIIDESGMPKERFSAEFPKEGPSILRIQQVVRGDSAAYFCASSPRGQLRSGELFFGEGSRLTVL.

The CDR3 protein is CAWSVEANYGYTF. The CDR3 DNA is TGTGCCTGGAGTGTGGAGGCTAACTATGGCTACACCTTC. This chain links TRBV30 with TRBJ1-2; D remains ambiguous. The V and J ends lost 0 bases and 0 bases respectively, with 5 bases between them. The CDR3 is made up of 13 amino acids. The germline gives CDR1 GTSNPN, CDR2 SVGIG (reference sequence). The full variable domain, in which reference TRBV30 and TRBJ1-2 provide the parts outside the CDR3, is SQTIHQWPATLVQPVGSPLSLECTVEGTSNPNLYWYRQAAGRGLQLLFYSVGIGQISSEVPQNLSASRPQDRQFILSSKKLLLSDSGFYLCAWSVEANYGYTFGSGTRLTVV.

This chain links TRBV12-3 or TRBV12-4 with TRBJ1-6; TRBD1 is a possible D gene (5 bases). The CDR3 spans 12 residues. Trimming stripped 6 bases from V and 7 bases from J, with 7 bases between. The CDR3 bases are TGTGCCAGCAGGGGGGGGAATTCACCCCTCCACTTT. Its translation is CASRGGNSPLHF.

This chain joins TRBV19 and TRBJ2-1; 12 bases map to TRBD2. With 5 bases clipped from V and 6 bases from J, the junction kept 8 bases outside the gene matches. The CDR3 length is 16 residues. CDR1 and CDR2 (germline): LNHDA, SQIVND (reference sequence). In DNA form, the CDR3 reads TGTGCCAGTAGTGGCCCTAGCGGGGGGGCGGCCAATGAGCAGTTCTTC. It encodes CASSGPSGGAANEQFF.

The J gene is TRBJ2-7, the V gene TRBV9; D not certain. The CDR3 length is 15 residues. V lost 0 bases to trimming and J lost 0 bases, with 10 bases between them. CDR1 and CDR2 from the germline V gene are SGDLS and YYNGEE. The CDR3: CASSVGMALSYEQYF. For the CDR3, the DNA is TGTGCCAGCAGCGTAGGAATGGCGCTCTCCTACGAGCAGTACTTC.

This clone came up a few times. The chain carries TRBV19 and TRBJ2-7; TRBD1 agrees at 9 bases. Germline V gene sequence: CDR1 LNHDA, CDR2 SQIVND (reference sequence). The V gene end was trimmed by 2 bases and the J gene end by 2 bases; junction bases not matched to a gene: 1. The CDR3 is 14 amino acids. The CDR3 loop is CASSIRQGAYEQYF. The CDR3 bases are TGTGCCAGTAGTATACGACAGGGGGCCTACGAGCAGTACTTC. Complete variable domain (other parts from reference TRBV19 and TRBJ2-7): DGGITQSPKYLFRKEGQNVTLSCEQNLNHDAMYWYRQDPGQGLRLIYYSQIVNDFQKGDIAEGYSVSREKKESFPLTVTSAQKNPTAFYLCASSIRQGAYEQYFGPGTRLTVT.

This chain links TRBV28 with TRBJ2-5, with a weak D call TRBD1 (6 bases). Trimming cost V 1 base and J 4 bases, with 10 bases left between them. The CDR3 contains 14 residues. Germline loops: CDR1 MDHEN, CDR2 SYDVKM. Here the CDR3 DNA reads TGTGCCAGCAGTTTATCAGGCAGGGGAGAGACCCAGTACTTC. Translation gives CASSLSGRGETQYF.

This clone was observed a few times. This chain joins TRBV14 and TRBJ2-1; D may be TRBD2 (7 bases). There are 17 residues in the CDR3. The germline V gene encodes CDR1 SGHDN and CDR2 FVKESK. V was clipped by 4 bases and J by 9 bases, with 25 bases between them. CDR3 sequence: CASSPPYRGGRVGEQFF. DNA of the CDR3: TGTGCCAGCAGCCCGCCTTATAGGGGGGGCCGGGTGGGTGAGCAGTTCTTC.

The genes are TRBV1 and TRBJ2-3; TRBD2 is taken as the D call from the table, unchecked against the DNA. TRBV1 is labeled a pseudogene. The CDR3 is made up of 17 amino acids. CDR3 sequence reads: CTSNGTSGPLSTDTQYF. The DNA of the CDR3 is TGCACCAGCAACGGGACTAGCGGGCCCCTCAGCACAGATACGCAGTATTTT.

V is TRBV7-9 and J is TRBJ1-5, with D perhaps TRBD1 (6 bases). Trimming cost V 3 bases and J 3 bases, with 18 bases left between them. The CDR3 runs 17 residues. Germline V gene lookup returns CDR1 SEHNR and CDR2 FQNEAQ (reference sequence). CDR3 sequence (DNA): TGTGCCAGCAGCTTCGGGGGCGGGCAGGGAAACAATCAGCCCCAGCATTTT. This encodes CASSFGGGQGNNQPQHF.

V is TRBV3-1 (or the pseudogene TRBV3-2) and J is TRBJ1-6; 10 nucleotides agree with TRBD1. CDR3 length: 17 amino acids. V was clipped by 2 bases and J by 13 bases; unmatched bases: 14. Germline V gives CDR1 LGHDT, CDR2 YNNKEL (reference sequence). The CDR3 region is CASSQLRGTGASPPLHF. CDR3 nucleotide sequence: TGTGCCAGCAGCCAACTCAGGGGGACAGGGGCTTCCCCCCCCCTCCACTTT.

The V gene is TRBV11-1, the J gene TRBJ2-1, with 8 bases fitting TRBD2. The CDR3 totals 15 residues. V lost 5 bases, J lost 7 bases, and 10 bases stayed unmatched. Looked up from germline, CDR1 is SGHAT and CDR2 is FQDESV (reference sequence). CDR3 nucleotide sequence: TGTGCCAGCAGCGGGATCGGGGGGGCCTTGAATGAGCAGTTCTTC. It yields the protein CASSGIGGALNEQFF.

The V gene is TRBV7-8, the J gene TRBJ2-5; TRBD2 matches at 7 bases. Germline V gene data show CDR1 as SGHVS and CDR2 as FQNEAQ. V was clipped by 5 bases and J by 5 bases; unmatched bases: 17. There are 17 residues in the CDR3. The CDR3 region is CASSIPLRKGGKETQYF. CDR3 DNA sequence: TGTGCCAGCAGCATACCCCTCCGAAAGGGAGGGAAGGAGACCCAGTACTTC. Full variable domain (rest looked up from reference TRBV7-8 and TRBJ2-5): GAGVSQSPRYKVAKRGQDVALRCDPISGHVSLFWYQQALGQGPEFLTYFQNEAQLDKSGLPSDRFFAERPEGSVSTLKIQRTQQEDSAVYLCASSIPLRKGGKETQYFGPGTRLLVL.

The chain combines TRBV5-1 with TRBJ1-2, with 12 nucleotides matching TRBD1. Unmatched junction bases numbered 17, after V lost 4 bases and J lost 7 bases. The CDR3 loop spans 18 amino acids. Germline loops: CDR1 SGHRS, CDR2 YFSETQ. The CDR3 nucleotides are TGCGCCAGCAGCAACCCCGGGACAGGGGGCCCGAGGGGGTCTGGCTACACCTTC. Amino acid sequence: CASSNPGTGGPRGSGYTF.

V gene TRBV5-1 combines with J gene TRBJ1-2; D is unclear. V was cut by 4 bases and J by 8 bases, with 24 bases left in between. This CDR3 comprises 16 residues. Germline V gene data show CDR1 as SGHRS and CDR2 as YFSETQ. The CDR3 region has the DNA TGCGCCAGCAGCCCTGAAGGCATGGCCACCCCCCGGGGCTACACCTTC. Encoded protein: CASSPEGMATPRGYTF.

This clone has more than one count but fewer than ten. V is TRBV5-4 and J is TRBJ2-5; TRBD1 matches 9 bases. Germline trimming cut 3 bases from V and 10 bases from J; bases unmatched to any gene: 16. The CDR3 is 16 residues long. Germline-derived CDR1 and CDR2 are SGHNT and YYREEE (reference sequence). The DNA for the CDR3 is TGTGCCAGCAGCTCCCGAACCGGGACAGGGCGAGCGGGCCAGTACTTC. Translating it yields CASSSRTGTGRAGQYF.

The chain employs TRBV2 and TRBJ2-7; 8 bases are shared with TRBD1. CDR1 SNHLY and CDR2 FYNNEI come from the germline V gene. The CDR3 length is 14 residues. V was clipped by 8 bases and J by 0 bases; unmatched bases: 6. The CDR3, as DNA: TGTGCCAGCCGGAGGGGGACAGGCTCCTACGAGCAGTACTTC. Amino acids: CASRRGTGSYEQYF.

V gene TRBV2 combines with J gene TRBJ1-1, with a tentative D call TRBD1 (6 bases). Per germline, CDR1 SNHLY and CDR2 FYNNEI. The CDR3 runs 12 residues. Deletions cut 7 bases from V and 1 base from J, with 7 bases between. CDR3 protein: CASTRGNTEAFF. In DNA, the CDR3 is TGTGCCAGCACCAGGGGGAACACTGAAGCTTTCTTT. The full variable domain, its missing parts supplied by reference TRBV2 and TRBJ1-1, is EPEVTQTPSHQVTQMGQEVILRCVPISNHLYFYWYRQILGQKVEFLVSFYNNEISEKSEIFDDQFSVERPDGSNFTLKIRSTKLEDSAMYFCASTRGNTEAFFGQGTRLTVV.

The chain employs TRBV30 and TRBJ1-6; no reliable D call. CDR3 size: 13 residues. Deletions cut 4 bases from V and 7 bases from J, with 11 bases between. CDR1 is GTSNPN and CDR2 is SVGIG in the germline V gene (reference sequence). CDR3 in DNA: TGTGCCTGGAACGAGGGCTCGAATTCACCCCTCCACTTT. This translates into CAWNEGSNSPLHF.

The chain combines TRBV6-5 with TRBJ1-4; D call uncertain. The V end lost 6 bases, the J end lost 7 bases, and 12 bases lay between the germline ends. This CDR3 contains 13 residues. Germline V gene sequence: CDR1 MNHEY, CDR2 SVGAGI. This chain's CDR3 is CASSGWEGEKLFF. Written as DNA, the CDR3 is TGTGCCAGCAGCGGGTGGGAGGGTGAAAAACTGTTTTTT.

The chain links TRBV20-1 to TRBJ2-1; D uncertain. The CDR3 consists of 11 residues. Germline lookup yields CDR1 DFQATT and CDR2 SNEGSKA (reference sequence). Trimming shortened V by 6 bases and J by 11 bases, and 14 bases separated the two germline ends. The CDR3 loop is CSANAGPKQFF. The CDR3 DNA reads TGCAGTGCAAACGCAGGACCTAAGCAGTTCTTC.

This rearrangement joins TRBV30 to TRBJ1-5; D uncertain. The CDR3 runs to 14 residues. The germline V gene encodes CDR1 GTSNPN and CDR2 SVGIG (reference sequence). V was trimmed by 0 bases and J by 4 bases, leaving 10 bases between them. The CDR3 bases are TGTGCCTGGAGTGTCGTAGGTCGGAATCAGCCCCAGCATTTT. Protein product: CAWSVVGRNQPQHF.

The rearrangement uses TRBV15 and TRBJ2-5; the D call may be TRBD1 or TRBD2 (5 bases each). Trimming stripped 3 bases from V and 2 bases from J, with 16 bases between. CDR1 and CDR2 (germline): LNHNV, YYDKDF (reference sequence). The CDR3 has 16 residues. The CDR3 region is CATSSYGTEIQETQYF. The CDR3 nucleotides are TGTGCCACCAGCAGCTATGGGACGGAAATTCAAGAGACCCAGTACTTC. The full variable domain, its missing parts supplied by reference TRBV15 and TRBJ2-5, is DAMVIQNPRYQVTQFGKPVTLSCSQTLNHNVMYWYQQKSSQAPKLLFHYYDKDFNNEADTPDNFQSRRPNTSFCFLDIRSPGLGDTAMYLCATSSYGTEIQETQYFGPGTRLLVL.

The DNA for the CDR3 is TGCGCCAGCAGCCCGCGACGGGGGTACCAAGAGACCCAGTACTTC. This codes for CASSPRRGYQETQYF. V usage is TRBV5-1 and J usage is TRBJ2-5; possibly TRBD2 for D (6 bases). The CDR3 totals 15 residues. The germline V gene has CDR1 SGHRS and CDR2 YFSETQ. The ends were cut back, 4 bases at V and 0 bases at J, with 13 bases in the middle.

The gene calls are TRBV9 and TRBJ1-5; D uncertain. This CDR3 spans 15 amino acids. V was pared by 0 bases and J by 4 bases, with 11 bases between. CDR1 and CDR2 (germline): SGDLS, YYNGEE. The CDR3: CASSVGPTGNQPQHF. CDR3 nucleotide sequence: TGTGCCAGCAGCGTAGGACCCACGGGGAATCAGCCCCAGCATTTT. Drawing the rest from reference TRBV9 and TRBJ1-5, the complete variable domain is DSGVTQTPKHLITATGQRVTLRCSPRSGDLSVYWYQQSLDQGLQFLIQYYNGEERAKGNILERFSAQQFPDLHSELNLSSLELGDSALYFCASSVGPTGNQPQHFGDGTRLSIL.

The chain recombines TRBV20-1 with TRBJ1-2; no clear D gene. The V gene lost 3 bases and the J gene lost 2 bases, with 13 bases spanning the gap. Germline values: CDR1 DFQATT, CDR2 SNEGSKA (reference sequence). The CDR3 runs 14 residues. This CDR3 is CSASPLGENYGYTF. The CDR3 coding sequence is TGCAGTGCTAGTCCTCTCGGAGAAAACTATGGCTACACCTTC.

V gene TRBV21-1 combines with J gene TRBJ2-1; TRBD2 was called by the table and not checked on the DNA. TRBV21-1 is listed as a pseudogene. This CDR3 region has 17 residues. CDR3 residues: CASSKAPGLATLNEQFF. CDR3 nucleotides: TGTGCCAGCAGCAAAGCCCCGGGACTAGCCACTCTCAATGAGCAGTTCTTC.

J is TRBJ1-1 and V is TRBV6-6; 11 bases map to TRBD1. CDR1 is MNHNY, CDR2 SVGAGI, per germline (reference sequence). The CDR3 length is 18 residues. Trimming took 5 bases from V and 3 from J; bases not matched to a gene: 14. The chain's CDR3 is CASSLDGTGGFVYTEAFF. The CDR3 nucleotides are TGTGCCAGCAGTCTGGACGGGACAGGGGGTTTCGTTTACACTGAAGCTTTCTTT.

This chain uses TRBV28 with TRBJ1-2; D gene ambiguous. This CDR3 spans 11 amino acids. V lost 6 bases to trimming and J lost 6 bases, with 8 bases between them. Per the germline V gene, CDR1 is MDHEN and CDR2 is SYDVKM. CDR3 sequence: CASRDGNGYTF. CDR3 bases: TGTGCCAGCAGGGACGGAAATGGCTACACCTTC.

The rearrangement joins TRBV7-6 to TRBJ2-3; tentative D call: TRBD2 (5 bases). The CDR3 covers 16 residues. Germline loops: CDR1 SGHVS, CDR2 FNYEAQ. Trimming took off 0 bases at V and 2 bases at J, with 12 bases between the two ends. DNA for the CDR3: TGTGCCAGCAGCTTAGCGTTCGGGAACCCCACAGATACGCAGTATTTT. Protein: CASSLAFGNPTDTQYF.